Each of the 26 T cell receptor beta chains below was sequenced from the same sample in a study of T-cell memory formation after mild COVID-19 (dated by TCRdb to 2020 to 2023). The method was 5' RACE. Sequencing used an Illumina NovaSeq 6000. TCRdb ran its own pipeline on the public reads, namely fastp trimming at Q25 and MiXCR clone calling, and kept in-frame beta chains. Identical CDR3 proteins give one entry, which carries the most common genes and DNA. Counted in this sample were about 470,000 distinct CDR3 sequences; around a quarter of them appeared once. The ten largest clonotypes hold under 15% of the sample. Material for sequencing was PBMCs or a T cell subset sorted from them (not recorded which). These TCRs come from an adult woman who had mild COVID-19 (a few samples of this study predate the infection). The sample titles of this study are shuffled in the database, so cell type and time point are left out; the donor was told from shared clones.

The chain combines TRBV12-3 or TRBV12-4 with TRBJ1-2; tentative D call: TRBD1 (5 bases). V lost 1 base to trimming and J lost 4 bases, with 13 bases between them. This CDR3 has 15 residues. Here the CDR3 reads CASSLEAGIGYGYTF. CDR3 bases: TGTGCCAGCAGTTTAGAGGCAGGGATCGGCTATGGCTACACCTTC.

This clonotype was found a few times. The chain has TRBV20-1 and TRBJ2-3; D call uncertain. Germline CDR1 and CDR2: DFQATT and SNEGSKA (reference sequence). V was cut by 1 base and J by 2 bases, with 25 bases left in between. The CDR3 sequence is 19 residues long. The DNA for the CDR3 is TGCAGTGCTAGAGGTGTTTATAGGCTCTCTCCCTTACTCACAGATACGCAGTATTTT. It codes for CSARGVYRLSPLLTDTQYF.

This clonotype was picked up a small number of times. The chain has TRBV20-1 and TRBJ2-1; D not resolved. CDR1 and CDR2 (germline): DFQATT, SNEGSKA (reference sequence). Trimming took 1 base from V and 4 from J, leaving 8 bases between them. This CDR3 contains 13 residues. CDR3 nucleotide sequence: TGCAGTGCTAGAGGACCGGCTTACAATGAGCAGTTCTTC. Protein: CSARGPAYNEQFF.

This clonotype has more than one count but fewer than ten. V and J are TRBV5-6 and TRBJ2-5; unclear D gene. Per the germline V gene, CDR1 is SGHDT and CDR2 is YYEEEE. The CDR3 spans 16 residues. The V and J ends lost 0 bases and 0 bases respectively, with 12 bases between them. The CDR3 nucleotides are TGTGCCAGCAGCTTGGTGCAGGCTCCGTACCAAGAGACCCAGTACTTC. Translating gives CASSLVQAPYQETQYF.

The rearrangement links TRBV20-1 to TRBJ1-1; no reliable D call. CDR1 DFQATT and CDR2 SNEGSKA come from the germline V gene (reference sequence). The CDR3 runs 14 residues. V was trimmed by 2 bases and J by 3 bases, leaving 13 bases between them. The CDR3 DNA sequence: TGCAGTGCTAGACGGCGGGGTCGGGACACTGAAGCTTTCTTT. Translated: CSARRRGRDTEAFF.

The chain links TRBV18 to TRBJ1-1; D is unresolved. In germline, CDR1 is KGHSH, CDR2 LQKENI. V gave up 1 base and J gave up 5 bases, with 5 bases separating them. CDR3 size: 12 residues. Written as DNA, the CDR3 is TGTGCCAGCTCACCACGAAGGACTGAAGCTTTCTTT. It is translated as CASSPRRTEAFF.

V is TRBV24-1 and J is TRBJ2-1; 8 bases are shared with TRBD2. Germline-derived CDR1 and CDR2 are KGHDR and SFDVKD. V was pared by 4 bases and J by 7 bases, with 17 bases of the junction left unmatched. The CDR3 spans 18 residues. DNA of the CDR3: TGTGCCACCAGTGACGTTACGGGACTAGATAGGGGTAGGAATGAGCAGTTCTTC. Translated: CATSDVTGLDRGRNEQFF.

This clonotype was seen only a few times. The gene calls are TRBV20-1 and TRBJ2-1; the D call may be TRBD1 or TRBD2 (5 bases each). The CDR3 loop spans 13 amino acids. The germline V gene encodes CDR1 DFQATT and CDR2 SNEGSKA (reference sequence). V was pared by 5 bases and J by 6 bases, with 14 bases between. CDR3 DNA: TGCAGTGCTTCGGGGTCCCAGGGCAATGAGCAGTTCTTC. Amino acids: CSASGSQGNEQFF.

The rearrangement joins TRBV6-6 to TRBJ1-1, with D unresolved. Trimming cost V 7 bases and J 3 bases, with 15 bases left between them. The CDR3 extends over 14 amino acids. The germline V gene encodes CDR1 MNHNY and CDR2 SVGAGI (reference sequence). The CDR3 region is CASTMTWGDTEAFF. In nucleotides, the CDR3 is TGTGCCAGCACCATGACTTGGGGAGACACTGAAGCTTTCTTT.

The chain joins TRBV24-1 to TRBJ1-2; tentative D call: TRBD1 (5 bases). The ends were cut back, 4 bases at V and 2 bases at J, with 7 bases in the middle. The CDR3 runs 13 residues. Germline V gene sequence: CDR1 KGHDR, CDR2 SFDVKD. CDR3 DNA sequence: TGTGCCACCAGTGACGACAGAAACTATGGCTACACCTTC. It is translated as CATSDDRNYGYTF.

In this sample, this clonotype turned up a few times. The chain couples TRBV5-6 to TRBJ1-1; 9 bases map to TRBD1. CDR1 is SGHDT, CDR2 YYEEEE, per germline. Germline trimming cut 4 bases from V and 12 bases from J; bases unmatched to any gene: 10. The CDR3 consists of 13 residues. The CDR3 DNA follows: TGTGCCAGCAGCGGCGGGACAGGGATTGGAACTTTCTTT. It encodes CASSGGTGIGTFF.

Details on this clonotype: At one end the junction does not follow the germline gene, possibly because of a read error. The chain uses TRBV5-1 and TRBJ2-1; 8 bases map to TRBD1. CDR3 length: 16 amino acids. Germline CDR1 and CDR2: SGHRS and YFSETQ. The CDR3 spells CASILLTGVQSGEQFF. In DNA form, the CDR3 reads TGCGCCAGCATCTTGCTGACAGGGGTCCAATCGGGTGAGCAGTTCTTC.

This clonotype was counted between two and nine times. The J gene is TRBJ2-3, the V gene TRBV14; TRBD2 matches at 12 bases. V shed 1 base, J shed 3 bases, and the junction held 8 bases outside the gene matches. The CDR3 extends over 18 amino acids. The V gene's germline CDR1 is SGHDN and CDR2 FVKESK. In DNA form, the CDR3 reads TGTGCCAGCAGCCAAGCGCCTAGCGGGGGGGCCTCGACAGATACGCAGTATTTT. Protein product: CASSQAPSGGASTDTQYF. Full variable domain (missing parts from reference TRBV14 and TRBJ2-3): EAGVTQFPSHSVIEKGQTVTLRCDPISGHDNLYWYRRVMGKEIKFLLHFVKESKQDESGMPNNRFLAERTGGTYSTLKVQPAELEDSGVYFCASSQAPSGGASTDTQYFGPGTRLTVL.

This clonotype was seen once. The genes are TRBV21-1 and TRBJ1-5; the tabulated D call, TRBD1, remains unverified against the DNA. TRBV21-1 is recorded as a pseudogene. The CDR3 contains 18 residues. Written as DNA, the CDR3 is TGTGCCAGCATCGGGACAGCAAGGGGAGATTATAGCAATCAGCCCCAGCATTTT. This sequence encodes CASIGTARGDYSNQPQHF.

There are a few counts of this clonotype. The rearrangement links TRBV20-1 to TRBJ2-6; 12 bases match TRBD1. Trimming at V came to 3 bases and at J to 5 bases, leaving 8 bases not matched to a gene. The germline V gene encodes CDR1 DFQATT and CDR2 SNEGSKA (reference sequence). The CDR3 totals 17 residues. This chain's CDR3 is CSASPGTGGGWANVLTF. The CDR3 DNA follows: TGCAGTGCTAGCCCCGGGACAGGGGGCGGTTGGGCCAACGTCCTGACTTTC.

This clonotype was counted at least ten times. The V call is TRBV27, the J call TRBJ2-3; D is unresolved. Trimming took 5 bases from V and 2 from J, leaving 5 bases between them. Germline-derived CDR1 and CDR2 are MNHEY and SMNVEV (reference sequence). This CDR3 contains 12 residues. The CDR3 nucleotides read TGTGCCAGCAGTCCCCACACAGATACGCAGTATTTT. Residues: CASSPHTDTQYF.

The chain employs TRBV2 and TRBJ2-2, with a possible D match to TRBD2 (6 bases). CDR1 SNHLY and CDR2 FYNNEI come from the germline V gene. This CDR3 is 15 amino acids long. Trimming took off 5 bases at V and 1 base at J, with 11 bases between the two ends. CDR3 nucleotides: TGTGCCAGCAGTCCTAGCGATCTGAACACCGGGGAGCTGTTTTTT. Its protein product is CASSPSDLNTGELFF.

The J gene is TRBJ2-7, the V gene TRBV2, with 12 nucleotides matching TRBD2. This CDR3 is 15 amino acids long. Losses at the gene ends were 2 bases for V and 4 bases for J; bases not matched to a gene: 3. Germline values: CDR1 SNHLY, CDR2 FYNNEI. Here the CDR3 reads CASSEPTSGGYEQYF. CDR3 nucleotide sequence: TGTGCCAGCAGTGAACCGACTAGCGGGGGATACGAGCAGTACTTC.

J is TRBJ2-3 and V is TRBV20-1, with 7 nucleotides matching TRBD1. Looked up from germline, CDR1 is DFQATT and CDR2 is SNEGSKA (reference sequence). The length of the CDR3 is 12 residues. V shed 4 bases, J shed 4 bases, and the junction held 2 bases outside the gene matches. The CDR3 reads CSAITGADTQYF. Here the CDR3 DNA reads TGCAGTGCTATAACAGGGGCAGATACGCAGTATTTT.

This chain uses TRBV7-2 with TRBJ2-7; 7 bases agree with TRBD1. CDR1 and CDR2 (germline): SGHTA, FQGNSA. V was clipped by 5 bases and J by 2 bases; unmatched bases: 12. CDR3 length equals 16 residues. The CDR3 DNA reads TGTGCCAGCAGCACACCCGGGAAGGGGGCAACCTACGAGCAGTACTTC. This gives the protein CASSTPGKGATYEQYF. Full variable domain (rest looked up from reference TRBV7-2 and TRBJ2-7): GAGVSQSPSNKVTEKGKDVELRCDPISGHTALYWYRQSLGQGLEFLIYFQGNSAPDKSGLPSDRFSAERTGGSVSTLTIQRTQQEDSAVYLCASSTPGKGATYEQYFGPGTRLTVT.

The J gene is TRBJ1-5, the V gene TRBV12-3 or TRBV12-4; TRBD1 is a possible D gene (5 bases). Between the trimmed V and J ends, which lost 4 bases and 3 bases, there was a span of 10 bases. This CDR3 contains 14 residues. CDR3 bases: TGTGCCAGCAGTTGGAACAGGTTCAATCAGCCCCAGCATTTT. This encodes CASSWNRFNQPQHF.

V usage is TRBV7-9 and J usage is TRBJ1-6; TRBD1 might be the D (5 bases). Trimming removed 1 base from V and 7 bases from J, with 8 bases in between. Germline-derived CDR1 and CDR2 are SEHNR and FQNEAQ (reference sequence). The CDR3 spans 14 residues. The CDR3 sequence: CASSLGQRNSPLHF. The CDR3 region has the DNA TGTGCCAGCAGCTTAGGACAGAGAAATTCACCCCTCCACTTT.

This clonotype was found a few times. The chain employs TRBV5-1 and TRBJ2-3, with 7 nucleotides matching TRBD2. The CDR3 spans 14 residues. The germline gives CDR1 SGHRS, CDR2 YFSETQ. Germline trimming cut 6 bases from V and 0 bases from J; bases unmatched to any gene: 4. The CDR3 DNA reads TGCGCCAGCATCGGGGGGACTAGCACAGATACGCAGTATTTT. It is translated as CASIGGTSTDTQYF.

This clonotype occurred once. The chain carries TRBV7-3 and TRBJ1-2; possible D gene TRBD1, 6 bases. Germline CDR1 SGHTA, CDR2 FQGTGA. The CDR3 sequence is 16 residues long. Trimming removed 1 base from V and 8 bases from J, with 20 bases in between. This CDR3 reads CASSLNPNRAGGGYTF. Written as DNA, the CDR3 is TGTGCCAGCAGCTTAAACCCCAACAGGGCCGGGGGGGGCTACACCTTC. Based on the CDR3 plus reference TRBV7-3 and TRBJ1-2, the full variable domain is GAGVSQTPSNKVTEKGKYVELRCDPISGHTALYWYRQSLGQGPEFLIYFQGTGAADDSGLPNDRFFAVRPEGSVSTLKIQRTERGDSAVYLCASSLNPNRAGGGYTFGSGTRLTVV.

The gene calls are TRBV24-1 and TRBJ2-1; the D gene is possibly TRBD1 (6 bases). The CDR3 spans 13 residues. V gave up 9 bases and J gave up 6 bases, with 14 bases separating them. Germline loops: CDR1 KGHDR, CDR2 SFDVKD. The chain's CDR3 is CATSIGGANEQFF. DNA for the CDR3: TGTGCCACCTCGATAGGGGGAGCCAATGAGCAGTTCTTC.

This chain uses TRBV3-1 with TRBJ2-5; 10 bases line up with TRBD2. J gave up 4 bases and V 5 bases, and 7 bases lay outside the gene matches. CDR1 and CDR2 from the germline V gene are LGHDT and YNNKEL (reference sequence). This CDR3 contains 15 residues. In DNA, the CDR3 is TGTGCCAGCAGCGAGGAAATAGCGGGAGGAGAGACCCAGTACTTC. Protein: CASSEEIAGGETQYF.